The following is a TCR beta chain sequence with its context. Its antigen is unidentified. Profiled with immunoSEQ multiplex PCR; TCRdb holds only in-frame clones, not every one. Here the sample spans 150,000 to 200,000 clones, 85% to 95% being singletons. These data belong to a study of T cell responses to AZD1222 COVID-19 vaccine. Study-wide results and limits: No repertoire was sampled before or during the peak T cell response, only after it. Just a handful of AZD1222 recipients were seropositive at baseline. Females outnumbered males among donors, who were mostly white British; clonal diversity was possibly underestimated.

This receptor was identified in an adult in good health. This material consisted of peripheral blood, taken on day 0 of AZD1222 vaccination.

The CDR3 loop is CASSQVGGTEAFF. The CDR3 nucleotides read TGTGCCAGCAGCCAAGTTGGGGGTACTGAAGCTTTCTTT. The rearrangement links TRBV3-1 (or the pseudogene TRBV3-2) to TRBJ1-1; weak D call: TRBD1 (5 bases). The germline CDR1 and CDR2 sequences are LGHDT and YNNKEL (reference sequence). V lost 1 base, J lost 5 bases, and 8 bases lay in between. This CDR3 region has 13 residues.